This T cell receptor (beta chain) emerged from a study of blood T cell repertoires in COVID-19. The wider study: The analysed material was cDNA or gDNA that came from T cells, B-cell-depleted T cells, or PBMCs.

Germline CDR1 reads LNHDA; CDR2 reads SQIVND (reference sequence). The CDR3 is 16 amino acids. V lost 5 bases, J lost 11 bases, and 24 bases lay in between. Patients from Seattle were sampled longitudinally, starting during active infection. This clone was seen a few times. Authors' analysis steps: Reference gene primers were amplified, and this amplification served to estimate nucleated cell counts. TCRdb's table, derived via immunoSEQ multiplex PCR, lists solely in-frame clones and lacks some. V, J and clone size were drawn from that table, and D and trimming were deduced from the DNA. The data show around 400,000 clones, roughly 86% seen once.

This rearrangement joins TRBV19 to TRBJ1-4, with D possibly TRBD1 on 5 matching bases. The sample was peripheral blood. This sequence was found in a woman between 55 and 75 years old with COVID-19, enrolled during active disease. CDR3 nucleotide sequence: TGTGCCAGTAGTGGCCGGACACCAATGTTATATGGTAAACTGTTTTTT. Translating it yields CASSGRTPMLYGKLFF.